This TCR beta chain was captured by sequencing in a study of tumor-infiltrating lymphocytes in primary liver carcinoma. Study results and limitations: Only about 8-25% of top clones spanned all five tumor regions. Relative to blood, tumors carried a significantly larger fraction of the repertoire in their top 250 clones (p = 0.039).

The CDR3 consists of 12 residues. Germline V gene lookup returns CDR1 SEHNR and CDR2 FQNEAQ (reference sequence). V was clipped by 1 base and J by 10 bases, with 8 bases between them. This clonotype occurred many times. The antigen is not known. TCR beta cDNA was prepared out of roughly 500 ng total RNA by means of a constant-region primer. What produced the TCR beta libraries was three nested multiplex PCR rounds using slightly modified ARM-PCR. TRBV1-TRBV30 forward primers and a C-beta reverse primer were used in the first two PCR rounds, which each ran for around 11 cycles. MiXCR, run by TCRdb on the multiplex PCR reads, gives a single entry per CDR3 protein. Among tens of thousands of distinct CDR3 sequences listed, 71% were seen once. Co-extraction yielded RNA and DNA from about 20-30 mg of unsorted bulk tissue. Patients had primary liver carcinoma treated by surgical resection. Among the patients, all had chronic HBV infection and none had been treated.

The sequenced sample was liver tumor tissue from sampling region 4. The subset here: tumor region T4, right-lateral pole. The TCR comes from a man in his forties with primary liver carcinoma and hepatitis B virus infection. The genes are TRBV7-9 and TRBJ2-1; the D is unclear. In DNA form, the CDR3 reads TGTGCCAGCAGCTTAGTTAACCAAGAGCAGTTCTTC. It is translated as CASSLVNQEQFF.